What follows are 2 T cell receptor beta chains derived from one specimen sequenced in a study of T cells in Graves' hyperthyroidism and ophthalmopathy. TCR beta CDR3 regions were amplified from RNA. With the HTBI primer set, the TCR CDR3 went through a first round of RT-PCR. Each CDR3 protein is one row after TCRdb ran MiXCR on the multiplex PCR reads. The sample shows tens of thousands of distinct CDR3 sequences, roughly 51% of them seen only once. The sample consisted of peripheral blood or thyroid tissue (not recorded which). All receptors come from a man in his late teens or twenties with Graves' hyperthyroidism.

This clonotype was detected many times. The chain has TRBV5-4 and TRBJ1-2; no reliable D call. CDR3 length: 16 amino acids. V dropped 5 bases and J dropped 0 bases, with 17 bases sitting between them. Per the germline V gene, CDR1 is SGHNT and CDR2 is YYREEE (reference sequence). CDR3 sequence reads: CASRKSLGTPNYGYTF. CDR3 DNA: TGTGCCAGCAGGAAGTCCTTAGGAACTCCTAACTATGGCTACACCTTC.

The CDR3 is CATSRDISEAFF. The CDR3 DNA sequence: TGTGCCACCAGCAGAGATATCTCTGAAGCTTTCTTT. The rearrangement links TRBV15 to TRBJ1-1; no definite D call. Germline V gene data show CDR1 as LNHNV and CDR2 as YYDKDF (reference sequence). This CDR3 is built from 12 residues. V lost 0 bases, J lost 6 bases, and 5 bases lay in between.